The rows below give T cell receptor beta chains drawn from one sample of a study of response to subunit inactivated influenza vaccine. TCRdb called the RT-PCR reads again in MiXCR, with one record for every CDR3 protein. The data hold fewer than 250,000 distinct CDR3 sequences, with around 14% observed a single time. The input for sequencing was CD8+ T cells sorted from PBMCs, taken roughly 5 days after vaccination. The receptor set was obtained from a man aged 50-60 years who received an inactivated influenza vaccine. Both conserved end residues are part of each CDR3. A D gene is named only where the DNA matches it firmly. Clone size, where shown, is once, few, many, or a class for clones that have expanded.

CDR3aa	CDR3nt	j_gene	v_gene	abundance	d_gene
CASSATYEQYF	TGTGCCAGCAGCGCTACCTACGAGCAGTACTTC	TRBJ2-7	TRBV7-8	few	-
CASSTHKYGSGSSYNEQFF	TGTGCCAGCAGCACCCACAAGTACGGTAGCGGAAGCTCCTACAATGAGCAGTTCTTC	TRBJ2-1	TRBV28	-	-
CASSLRGARYGYTF	TGTGCCAGCAGTTTACGGGGGGCGCGCTATGGCTACACCTTC	TRBJ1-2	TRBV28	-	-
CASSLEVIGYNEQFF	TGTGCCAGCAGCTTAGAGGTTATTGGCTACAATGAGCAGTTCTTC	TRBJ2-1	TRBV7-6	few	-
CASSLSLSSPLHF	TGTGCCAGCAGCTTGAGTCTTTCTTCACCCCTCCACTTT	TRBJ1-6	TRBV11-2	-	-
CAISELAGAHTGELFF	TGTGCCATCAGTGAATTAGCGGGAGCCCACACCGGGGAGCTGTTTTTT	TRBJ2-2	TRBV10-3	many	TRBD2
CASSYLTDYEQYF	TGTGCCAGCAGTTACTTAACCGATTACGAGCAGTACTTC	TRBJ2-7	TRBV6-2/TRBV6-3	many	-
CASSGTGGNQPQHF	TGTGCCAGCAGCGGGACAGGGGGAAATCAGCCCCAGCATTTT	TRBJ1-5	TRBV12-3/TRBV12-4	many	TRBD1
CASSFPSSEAGNTIYF	TGTGCCAGCAGTTTTCCCTCGTCGGAGGCTGGAAACACCATATATTTT	TRBJ1-3	TRBV28	few	-
CASREASVAGELFF	TGCGCCAGCAGGGAAGCCTCGGTCGCCGGGGAGCTGTTTTTT	TRBJ2-2	TRBV10-2	few	-
CSARDIKETDEKLFF	TGCAGTGCTAGAGACATCAAGGAGACGGATGAAAAACTGTTTTTT	TRBJ1-4	TRBV20-1	many	-
CASSQAGLAGHEQYF	TGTGCCAGCAGCCAAGCGGGACTAGCGGGACACGAGCAGTACTTC	TRBJ2-7	TRBV3-1	few	TRBD2
CASSPQLTGVFVGYTF	TGTGCCAGCAGTCCCCAGTTGACAGGGGTTTTTGTTGGCTACACCTTC	TRBJ1-2	TRBV7-9	-	TRBD1
CATSRVLGTEAFF	TGTGCCACCAGCAGAGTCCTGGGGACTGAAGCTTTCTTT	TRBJ1-1	TRBV15	few	-
CASSQDPVNTEAFF	TGCGCCAGCAGCCAAGATCCCGTGAACACTGAAGCTTTCTTT	TRBJ1-1	TRBV4-3	many	-
CASSQEPGLAAYNEQFF	TGCGCCAGCAGCCAAGAACCGGGACTGGCCGCCTACAATGAGCAGTTCTTC	TRBJ2-1	TRBV4-3	few	-
CASRAAVVADYNEQFF	TGTGCCAGCAGGGCAGCGGTAGTAGCGGACTACAATGAGCAGTTCTTC	TRBJ2-1	TRBV2	-	-
CASNGRRGQGTQETQYF	TGTGCCAGCAATGGGAGGCGAGGACAGGGGACCCAAGAGACCCAGTACTTC	TRBJ2-5	TRBV2	few	TRBD1
CASSLRTGGNEQYF	TGTGCCAGCAGCTTAAGGACAGGGGGTAATGAGCAGTACTTC	TRBJ2-7	TRBV7-8	-	TRBD1
CSVVGDIYEQYF	TGCAGCGTTGTTGGAGACATCTACGAGCAGTACTTC	TRBJ2-7	TRBV29-1	many	-
CSARQGLYYEQYF	TGCAGTGCTAGACAGGGACTGTACTACGAGCAGTACTTC	TRBJ2-7	TRBV20-1	-	-
CASSFAGGQSGEQFF	TGTGCCAGCAGTTTCGCGGGAGGGCAGTCCGGTGAGCAGTTCTTC	TRBJ2-1	TRBV28	-	TRBD2
CASSQDRVASYEQYF	TGTGCCAGCAGCCAGGACAGGGTAGCCTCCTACGAGCAGTACTTC	TRBJ2-7	TRBV4-2	many	TRBD1
CSARGGTGGFSYNSPLHF	TGCAGTGCTAGAGGTGGGACAGGGGGGTTCTCCTATAATTCACCCCTCCACTTT	TRBJ1-6	TRBV20-1	-	TRBD1
CASSQEIRGYQPQHF	TGCGCCAGCAGCCAAGAAATCAGGGGGTATCAGCCCCAGCATTTT	TRBJ1-5	TRBV4-3	few	TRBD1
CASSRQVYEQYF	TGTGCCAGCAGTCGTCAAGTCTACGAGCAGTACTTC	TRBJ2-7	TRBV2	few	-
CASSPIRHLTGELFF	TGTGCCAGCAGTCCCATCCGACATCTCACCGGGGAGCTGTTTTTT	TRBJ2-2	TRBV28	-	-
CASSPFRGPGEQYF	TGTGCCAGCAGCCCCTTCAGGGGGCCGGGGGAGCAGTACTTC	TRBJ2-7	TRBV7-9	few	TRBD1
CASSLEWSGEQFF	TGCGCCAGCAGCTTGGAATGGTCTGGCGAGCAGTTCTTC	TRBJ2-1	TRBV5-1	few	-
CASSPHRGGEQYF	TGTGCCAGCTCACCACACAGGGGCGGCGAGCAGTACTTC	TRBJ2-7	TRBV18	few	TRBD1
CASSPRETSSYNEQFF	TGTGCCAGCAGCCCCCGTGAGACTAGCTCCTACAATGAGCAGTTCTTC	TRBJ2-1	TRBV7-2	few	-
CASTYSGVSNQPQHF	TGTGCCAGCACCTATAGCGGGGTTAGCAATCAGCCCCAGCATTTT	TRBJ1-5	TRBV28	-	-
CASSLVEGAEAFF	TGTGCCAGCAGCTTAGTCGAGGGTGCCGAAGCTTTCTTT	TRBJ1-1	TRBV7-6	-	-
CASSQDTSPNIQYF	TGCGCCAGCAGCCAAGATACATCCCCAAACATTCAGTACTTC	TRBJ2-4	TRBV4-3	few	-
CASSVSGRAYNEQFF	TGTGCCAGCAGCGTCAGCGGGAGGGCCTACAATGAGCAGTTCTTC	TRBJ2-1	TRBV9	few	TRBD2
CASSSQRENNEQFF	TGTGCCAGCAGCTCGCAACGGGAGAACAATGAGCAGTTCTTC	TRBJ2-1	TRBV5-6	many	-
CASSFPRREGLTGELFF	TGTGCCAGCAGTTTTCCCCGACGGGAGGGCCTTACCGGGGAGCTGTTTTTT	TRBJ2-2	TRBV12-3/TRBV12-4	-	TRBD2
CASSQGTAGANVLTF	TGCGCCAGCAGCCAAGGTACAGCTGGGGCCAACGTCCTGACTTTC	TRBJ2-6	TRBV4-1	-	-
CASSATAQNTEAFF	TGTGCCAGCAGTGCGACGGCCCAGAACACTGAAGCTTTCTTT	TRBJ1-1	TRBV27	-	-
CASSIPAGANTDTQYF	TGTGCCAGCAGTATTCCAGCGGGAGCGAACACAGATACGCAGTATTTT	TRBJ2-3	TRBV2	-	TRBD2
CASSLVARDAKNIQYF	TGTGCCAGCAGCCTAGTGGCGAGGGATGCCAAAAACATTCAGTACTTC	TRBJ2-4	TRBV7-2	-	-
CASSSSGGEQFF	TGTGCCAGCAGCTCCTCTGGGGGGGAGCAGTTCTTC	TRBJ2-1	TRBV11-2	many	-
CASSLGGSGFYNEQFF	TGTGCCAGCAGCCTGGGCGGGAGCGGGTTCTACAATGAGCAGTTCTTC	TRBJ2-1	TRBV7-8	few	TRBD2
CASRTLAGGNTFQETQYF	TGTGCCAGCAGAACTCTAGCGGGGGGGAATACCTTTCAAGAGACCCAGTACTTC	TRBJ2-5	TRBV4-2	-	TRBD2
CASSSQRSTDTQYF	TGTGCCAGCAGCTCCCAGAGGAGCACAGATACGCAGTATTTT	TRBJ2-3	TRBV7-9	few	-
CATTGAGVPWNEQFF	TGTGCCACCACCGGAGCGGGAGTCCCGTGGAATGAGCAGTTCTTC	TRBJ2-1	TRBV15	few	TRBD2
CASSLGGSGTSPDTQYF	TGTGCCAGCAGCTTAGGGGGCTCCGGGACTAGCCCAGATACGCAGTATTTT	TRBJ2-3	TRBV7-9	-	TRBD2
CASSQWDRVYEQYF	TGTGCCAGCAGCCAATGGGACAGGGTCTACGAGCAGTACTTC	TRBJ2-7	TRBV14	few	TRBD1
CASSVDRDRVLNTGELFF	TGTGCCAGCAGCGTAGATCGAGACAGAGTACTGAACACCGGGGAGCTGTTTTTT	TRBJ2-2	TRBV9	-	-